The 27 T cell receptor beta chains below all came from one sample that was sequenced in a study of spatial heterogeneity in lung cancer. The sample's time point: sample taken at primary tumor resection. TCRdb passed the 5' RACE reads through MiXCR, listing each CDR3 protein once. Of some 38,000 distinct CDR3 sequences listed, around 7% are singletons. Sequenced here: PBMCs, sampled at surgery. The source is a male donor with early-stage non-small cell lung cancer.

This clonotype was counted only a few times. The CDR3, as DNA: TGTGCCAGCTCACGCGGCAGGGGAGGGGAAAAACTGTTTTTT. Amino acids: CASSRGRGGEKLFF. The chain links TRBV18 to TRBJ1-4; possibly TRBD1 for D (6 bases). Trimming removed 4 bases at V and 8 bases at J, with 14 bases between. Germline CDR1 and CDR2: KGHSH and LQKENI. This CDR3 is 14 amino acids long.

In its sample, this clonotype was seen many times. In DNA, the CDR3 is TGTGCCTCTGGCGGCGGGAGGGGAGTCAAAAACATTCAGTACTTC. Residues: CASGGGRGVKNIQYF. The chain joins TRBV7-2 to TRBJ2-4; 9 bases are shared with TRBD2. The V segment lost 11 bases and the J segment 3 bases; nucleotides outside the gene matches: 11. The germline V gene has CDR1 SGHTA and CDR2 FQGNSA. This CDR3 spans 15 amino acids.

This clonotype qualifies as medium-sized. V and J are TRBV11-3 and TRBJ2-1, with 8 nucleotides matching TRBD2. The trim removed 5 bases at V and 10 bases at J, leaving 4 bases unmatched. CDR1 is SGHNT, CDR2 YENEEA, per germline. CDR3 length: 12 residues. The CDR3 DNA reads TGTGCCAGCAGCCCGGAGCGGGAGGAGCAGTTCTTC. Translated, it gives CASSPEREEQFF.

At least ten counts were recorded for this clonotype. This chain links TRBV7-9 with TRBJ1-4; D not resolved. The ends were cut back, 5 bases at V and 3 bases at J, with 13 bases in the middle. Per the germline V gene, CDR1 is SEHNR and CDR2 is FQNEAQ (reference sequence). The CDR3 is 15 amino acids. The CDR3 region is CASSQILVANEKLFF. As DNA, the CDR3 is TGTGCCAGCAGCCAGATTTTGGTGGCTAATGAAAAACTGTTTTTT.

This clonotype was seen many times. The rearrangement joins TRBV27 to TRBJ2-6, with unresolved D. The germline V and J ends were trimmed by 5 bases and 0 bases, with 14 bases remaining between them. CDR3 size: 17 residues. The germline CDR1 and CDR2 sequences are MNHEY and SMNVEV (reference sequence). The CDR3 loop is CASSPRGFVSGANVLTF. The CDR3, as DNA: TGTGCCAGCAGTCCGAGAGGTTTTGTCTCTGGGGCCAACGTCCTGACTTTC.

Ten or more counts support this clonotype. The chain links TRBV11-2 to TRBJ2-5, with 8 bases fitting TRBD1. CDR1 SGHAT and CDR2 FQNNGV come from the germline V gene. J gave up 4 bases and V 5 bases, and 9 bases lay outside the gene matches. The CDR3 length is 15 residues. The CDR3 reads CASSLGAGGLETQYF. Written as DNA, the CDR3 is TGTGCCAGCAGCCTCGGGGCAGGGGGCCTAGAGACCCAGTACTTC.

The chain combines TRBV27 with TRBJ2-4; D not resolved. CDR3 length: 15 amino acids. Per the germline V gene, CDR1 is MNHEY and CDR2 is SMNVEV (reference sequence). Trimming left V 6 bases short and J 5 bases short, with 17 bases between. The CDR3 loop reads CASSPQPTSQNIQYF. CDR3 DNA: TGTGCCAGCAGCCCTCAACCTACCTCCCAAAACATTCAGTACTTC.

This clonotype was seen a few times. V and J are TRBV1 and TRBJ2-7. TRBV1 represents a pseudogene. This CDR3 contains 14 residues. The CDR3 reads CTSGWTDPFYEQYF. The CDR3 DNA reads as TGCACCAGCGGGTGGACGGACCCTTTCTACGAGCAGTACTTC.

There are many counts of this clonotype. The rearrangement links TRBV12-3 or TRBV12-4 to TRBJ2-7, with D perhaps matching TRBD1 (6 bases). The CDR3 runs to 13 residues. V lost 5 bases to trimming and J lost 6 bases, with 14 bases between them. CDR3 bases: TGTGCCAGCAGTGCGCAGGTAGGGGGCGAGCAGTACTTC. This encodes CASSAQVGGEQYF.

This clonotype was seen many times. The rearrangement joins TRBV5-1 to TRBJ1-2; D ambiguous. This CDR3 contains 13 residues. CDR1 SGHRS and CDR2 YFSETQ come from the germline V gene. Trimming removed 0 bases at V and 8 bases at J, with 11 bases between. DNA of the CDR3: TGCGCCAGCAGCTTGGATGGAAAAGGGGGCTACACCTTC. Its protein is CASSLDGKGGYTF.

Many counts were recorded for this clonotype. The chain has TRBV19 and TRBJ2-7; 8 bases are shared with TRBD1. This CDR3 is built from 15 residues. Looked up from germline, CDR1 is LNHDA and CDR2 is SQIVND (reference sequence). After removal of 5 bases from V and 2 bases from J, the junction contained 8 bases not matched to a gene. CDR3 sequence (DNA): TGTGCCAGTAGTCAACAGGGGGGTGATCCCTACGAGCAGTACTTC. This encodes CASSQQGGDPYEQYF. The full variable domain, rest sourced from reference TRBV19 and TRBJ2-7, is DGGITQSPKYLFRKEGQNVTLSCEQNLNHDAMYWYRQDPGQGLRLIYYSQIVNDFQKGDIAEGYSVSREKKESFPLTVTSAQKNPTAFYLCASSQQGGDPYEQYFGPGTRLTVT.

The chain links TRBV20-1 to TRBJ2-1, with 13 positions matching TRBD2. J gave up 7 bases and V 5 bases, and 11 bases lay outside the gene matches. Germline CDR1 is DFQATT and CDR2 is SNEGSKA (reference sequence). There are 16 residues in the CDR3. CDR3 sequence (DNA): TGCAGTGCTCGGACTAGCGGGAGAGCCGGGGTAAATGAGCAGTTCTTC. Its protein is CSARTSGRAGVNEQFF.

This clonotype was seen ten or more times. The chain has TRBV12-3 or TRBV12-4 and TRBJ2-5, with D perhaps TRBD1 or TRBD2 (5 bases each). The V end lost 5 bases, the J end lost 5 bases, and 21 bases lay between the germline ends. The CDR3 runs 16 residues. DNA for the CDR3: TGTGCCAGCAGTCCTGGGAAGGGTGGGGGAAGGGAGACCCAGTACTTC. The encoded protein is CASSPGKGGGRETQYF.

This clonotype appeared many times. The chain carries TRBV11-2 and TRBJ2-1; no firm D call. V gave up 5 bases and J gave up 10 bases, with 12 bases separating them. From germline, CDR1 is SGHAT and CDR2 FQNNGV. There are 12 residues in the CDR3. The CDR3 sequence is CASSALLFEQFF. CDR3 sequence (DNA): TGTGCCAGCAGCGCCCTTCTTTTCGAGCAGTTCTTC.

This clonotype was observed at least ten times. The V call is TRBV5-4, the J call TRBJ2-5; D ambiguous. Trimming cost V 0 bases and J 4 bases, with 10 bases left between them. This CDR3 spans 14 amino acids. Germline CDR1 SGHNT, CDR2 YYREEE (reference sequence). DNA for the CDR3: TGTGCCAGCAGCTTGGTGTCCGCCGGAGAGACCCAGTACTTC. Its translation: CASSLVSAGETQYF. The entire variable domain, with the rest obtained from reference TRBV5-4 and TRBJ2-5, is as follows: ETGVTQSPTHLIKTRGQQVTLRCSSQSGHNTVSWYQQALGQGPQFIFQYYREEENGRGNFPPRFSGLQFPNYSSELNVNALELDDSALYLCASSLVSAGETQYFGPGTRLLVL.

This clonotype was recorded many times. The CDR3 nucleotides read TGTGCCTGGAGTACAACCGGACTAATCGGGGAGCTGTTTTTT. This translates into CAWSTTGLIGELFF. The chain combines TRBV30 with TRBJ2-2; D perhaps matches TRBD2 (6 bases). Germline V gives CDR1 GTSNPN, CDR2 SVGIG (reference sequence). V lost 2 bases and J lost 7, with 14 bases in between. This CDR3 is built from 14 residues.

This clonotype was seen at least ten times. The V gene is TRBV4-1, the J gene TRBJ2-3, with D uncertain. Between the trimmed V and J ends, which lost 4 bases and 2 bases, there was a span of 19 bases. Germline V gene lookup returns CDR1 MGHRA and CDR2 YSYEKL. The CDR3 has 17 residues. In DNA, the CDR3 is TGCGCCAGCAGCCTCCTGCCAGGCCCCTTTAACACAGATACGCAGTATTTT. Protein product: CASSLLPGPFNTDTQYF.

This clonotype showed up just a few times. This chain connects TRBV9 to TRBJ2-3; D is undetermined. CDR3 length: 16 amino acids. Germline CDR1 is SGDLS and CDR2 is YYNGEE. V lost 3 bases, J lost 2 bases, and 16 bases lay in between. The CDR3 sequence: CASSAHQDSHTDTQYF. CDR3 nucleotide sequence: TGTGCCAGCAGCGCCCACCAGGATTCTCACACAGATACGCAGTATTTT.

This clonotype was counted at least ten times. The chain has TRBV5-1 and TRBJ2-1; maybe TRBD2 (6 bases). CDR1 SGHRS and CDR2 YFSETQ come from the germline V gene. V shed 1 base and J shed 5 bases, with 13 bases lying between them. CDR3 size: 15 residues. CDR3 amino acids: CASSLRLEGNNEQFF. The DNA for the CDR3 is TGCGCCAGCAGCTTGAGACTAGAGGGGAACAATGAGCAGTTCTTC.

In DNA form, the CDR3 reads TGTGCCAGCAGTGAATGGGGACTCGACACCGGGGAGCTGTTTTTT. Amino acids: CASSEWGLDTGELFF. This chain uses TRBV25-1 with TRBJ2-2, with a possible D match to TRBD2 (6 bases). Germline CDR1 reads MGHDK; CDR2 reads SYGVNS. The CDR3 runs to 15 residues. V lost 1 base, J lost 3 bases, and 9 bases lay in between.

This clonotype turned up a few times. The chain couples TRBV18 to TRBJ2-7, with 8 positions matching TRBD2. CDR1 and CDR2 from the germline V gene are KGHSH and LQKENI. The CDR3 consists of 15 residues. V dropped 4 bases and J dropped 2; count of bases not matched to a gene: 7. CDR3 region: CASSLSRGGPYEQYV. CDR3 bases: TGTGCCAGCTCACTAAGTCGGGGGGGCCCCTACGAGCAGTACGTC.

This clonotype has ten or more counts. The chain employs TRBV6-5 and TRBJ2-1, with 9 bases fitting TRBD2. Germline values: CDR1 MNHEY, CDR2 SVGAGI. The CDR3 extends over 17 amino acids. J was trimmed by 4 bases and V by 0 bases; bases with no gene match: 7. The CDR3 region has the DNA TGTGCCAGCAGTTACTCCCCCCCTAGCGGGATTTACAATGAGCAGTTCTTC. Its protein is CASSYSPPSGIYNEQFF.

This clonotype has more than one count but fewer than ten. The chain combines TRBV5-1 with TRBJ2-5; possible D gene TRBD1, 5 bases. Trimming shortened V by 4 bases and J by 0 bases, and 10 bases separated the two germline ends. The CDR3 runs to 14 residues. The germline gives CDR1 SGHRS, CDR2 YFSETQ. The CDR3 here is CASSPPTDQETQYF. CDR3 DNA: TGCGCCAGCAGCCCCCCGACAGACCAAGAGACCCAGTACTTC.

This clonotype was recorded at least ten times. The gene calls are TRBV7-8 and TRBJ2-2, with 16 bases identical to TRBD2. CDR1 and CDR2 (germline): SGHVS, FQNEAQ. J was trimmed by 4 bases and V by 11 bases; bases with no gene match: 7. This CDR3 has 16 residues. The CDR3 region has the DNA TGTGCCTCGGGACTAGCGGGAGGGCCGTTCACCGGGGAGCTGTTTTTT. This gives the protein CASGLAGGPFTGELFF.

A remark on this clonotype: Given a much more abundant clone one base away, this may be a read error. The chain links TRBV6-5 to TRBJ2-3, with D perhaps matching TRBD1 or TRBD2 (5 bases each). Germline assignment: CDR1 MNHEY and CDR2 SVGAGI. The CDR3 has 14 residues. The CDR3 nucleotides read TGTGTCAGCAGTTACGGGGCCTCGAGGGATACGCAGTATTTT. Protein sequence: CVSSYGASRDTQYF.

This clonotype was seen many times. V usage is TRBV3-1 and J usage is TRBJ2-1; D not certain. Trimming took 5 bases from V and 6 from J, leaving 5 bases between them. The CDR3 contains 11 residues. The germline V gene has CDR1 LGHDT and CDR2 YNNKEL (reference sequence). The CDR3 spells CASSKTNEQFF. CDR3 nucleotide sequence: TGTGCCAGCAGCAAAACCAATGAGCAGTTCTTC.

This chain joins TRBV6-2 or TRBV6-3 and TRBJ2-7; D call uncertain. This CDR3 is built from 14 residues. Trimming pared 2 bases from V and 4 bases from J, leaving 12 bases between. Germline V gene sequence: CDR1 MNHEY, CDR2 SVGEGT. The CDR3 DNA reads TGTGCCAGCAGTTACACCCACGGCGGATACGAGCAGTACGTC. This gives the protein CASSYTHGGYEQYV.